The TCR beta chain described here comes from a study of graft-versus-host responses after intestinal transplantation. Study-level information: Tacrolimus plus steroids were given to all recipients for around three years, preceded by anti-thymocyte globulin induction.

Sequencing was performed with immunoSEQ multiplex PCR; in TCRdb, only in-frame clones are kept and a portion is missing. This sample has over 15,000 clones, with 80% to 90% found just once. CDR1 is SGHRS and CDR2 is YFSETQ in the germline V gene. The CDR3 runs to 15 residues. The junction had 7 bases not matched to a gene; V was cut back by 7 bases and J by 0 bases. The receptor comes from a human patient who received an intestinal transplant, so some T cells may come from the graft donor. This chain uses TRBV5-1 with TRBJ2-1; 7 bases agree with TRBD2. The material was PBMCs, obtained roughly 110 days after intestinal transplant. DNA for the CDR3: TGCGCCAGCCGAAGCACTAGCGACTCCTACAATGAGCAGTTCTTC. Translated, it gives CASRSTSDSYNEQFF.